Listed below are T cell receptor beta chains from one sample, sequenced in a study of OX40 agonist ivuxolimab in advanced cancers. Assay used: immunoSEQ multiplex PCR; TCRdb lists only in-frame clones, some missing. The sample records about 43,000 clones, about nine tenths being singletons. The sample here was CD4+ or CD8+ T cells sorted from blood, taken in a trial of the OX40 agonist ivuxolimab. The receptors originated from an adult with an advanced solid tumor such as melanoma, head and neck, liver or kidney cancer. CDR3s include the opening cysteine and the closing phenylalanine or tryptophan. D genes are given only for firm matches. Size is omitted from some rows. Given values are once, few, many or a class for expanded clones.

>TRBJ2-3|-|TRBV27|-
TGTGCCAGCAGTTTAACGGCTAGCATCCGCGATACGCAGTATTTT
CASSLTASIRDTQYF
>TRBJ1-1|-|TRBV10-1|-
TGCGCCAGCAGTGAGTCAGAGGGAGGGAACACTGAAGCTTTCTTT
CASSESEGGNTEAFF
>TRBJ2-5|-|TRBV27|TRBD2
TGTGCCAGCAGTTTTCGGGGGGGTGGGGAGACCCAGTACTTC
CASSFRGGGETQYF
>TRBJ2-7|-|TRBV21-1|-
TGTGCCAGCAGCGGTCGGGACCGCTCCTACGAGCAGTACTTC
CASSGRDRSYEQYF
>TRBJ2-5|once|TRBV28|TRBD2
TGTGCCAGCAGTCGACTAGCGGGAGTCCGAGAGACCCAGTACTTC
CASSRLAGVRETQYF
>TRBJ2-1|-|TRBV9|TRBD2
TGTGCCAGCAGCCCTAGCGGGAGATCCAGCAATGAGCAGTTCTTC
CASSPSGRSSNEQFF
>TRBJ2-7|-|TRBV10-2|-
TGCGCCAGCAATGAGGACAGCGGGCTAGAGGACGAGCAGTACTTC
CASNEDSGLEDEQYF
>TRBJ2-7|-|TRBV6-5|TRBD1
TGTGCCAGCAGTTACTCGTCGACAGGGGTCACGGACGAGCAGTACTTC
CASSYSSTGVTDEQYF
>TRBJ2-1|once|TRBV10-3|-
TGTGCCATCAGTGACTTGGACGGACACAATGAGCAGTTCTTC
CAISDLDGHNEQFF
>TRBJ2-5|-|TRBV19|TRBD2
TGTGCCAGTAGTAGGCCCCCGGGACTAGCGGGAGGTGGGACCCAGTACTTC
CASSRPPGLAGGGTQYF
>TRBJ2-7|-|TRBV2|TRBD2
TGTGCCAGCAGTGATTGGCTGACTAGCGGGATGGGCGAGCAGTACTTC
CASSDWLTSGMGEQYF
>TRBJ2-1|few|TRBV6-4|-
TGTGCCAGCAGTGACTCGGCAGGGACAAACAATGAGCAGTTCTTC
CASSDSAGTNNEQFF
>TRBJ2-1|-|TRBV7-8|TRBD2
TGTACCAGCAGCTTATCTACTAGCGGGACCCATGAGCAGTTCTTC
CTSSLSTSGTHEQFF
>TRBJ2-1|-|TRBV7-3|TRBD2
TGTGCCAGCAGCCCGGGACTAGCGTCCTACAATGAGCAGTTCTTC
CASSPGLASYNEQFF
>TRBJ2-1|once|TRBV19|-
TGTGCCAGTAGTATCTACACAGGGTTGTCCTACAATGAGCAGTTCTTC
CASSIYTGLSYNEQFF
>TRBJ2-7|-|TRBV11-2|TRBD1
TGTGCCAGCAGCCACGGGACAGCCTACGAGCAGTACTTC
CASSHGTAYEQYF
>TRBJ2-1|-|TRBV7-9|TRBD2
TGTGCCAGCAGCTTAGCGGGTAGCGGGTTGTCCTACAATGAGCAGTTCTTC
CASSLAGSGLSYNEQFF
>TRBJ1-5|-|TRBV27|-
TGTGCCAGCAGTTTAAGGGGCAATCAGCCCCAGCATTTT
CASSLRGNQPQHF
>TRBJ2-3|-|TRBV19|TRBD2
TGTGCCAGTAGTGGACTAGCGGGCACAGATACGCAGTATTTT
CASSGLAGTDTQYF
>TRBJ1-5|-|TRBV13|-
TGTGCCAGCAGCTACTCCGACGGAAATCAGCCCCAGCATTTT
CASSYSDGNQPQHF
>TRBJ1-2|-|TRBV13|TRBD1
TGTGCCAGCAGCCCCGAGGACAGGGCCGGCTACACCTTC
CASSPEDRAGYTF
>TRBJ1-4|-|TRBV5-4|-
TGTGCCAGCAGCGTGGACAGTAATGAAAAACTGTTTTTT
CASSVDSNEKLFF
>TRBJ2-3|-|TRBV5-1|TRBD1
TGCGCCAGCAGAGAAGGTACAGGGGGCAGAAGAGGCACAGATACGCAGTATTTT
CASREGTGGRRGTDTQYF
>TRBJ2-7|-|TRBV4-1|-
TGCGCCAGCAGCCAAGATGGGGGTAGGAACTACGAGCAGTACTTC
CASSQDGGRNYEQYF